The text below deals with one TCR beta chain. The antigen remains undetermined. Molecular barcoding with unique molecular identifiers was used for the TCRbeta library. TCRdb called the PCR reads again in MiXCR, with one record for every CDR3 protein. The sample consists of about 590,000 distinct CDR3 sequences, approximately 13% of them appearing once. This record belongs to a study of T-cell reconstitution after alpha-beta-depleted transplantation in children. Study-level findings and limits: A year post-transplant, T-cell counts and diversity derived mostly from newly produced T cells.

Sequenced here: PBMCs, mostly from graft donor cells, sampled 360 days after TCRalphabeta/CD19-depleted stem cell transplant. This receptor was identified in a male patient younger than 18 who had a stem cell transplant for acute myeloid leukemia, so the T cells may come from the graft donor.

CDR3 sequence: CASSQVSGRGGNEQFF. In DNA, the CDR3 is TGTGCCAGCAGCCAAGTCTCCGGGAGGGGGGGGAATGAGCAGTTCTTC. This chain links TRBV3-1 with TRBJ2-1, with 8 positions matching TRBD2. CDR3 length: 16 residues. Germline V CDR1 and CDR2: LGHDT, YNNKEL (reference sequence). Germline trimming cut 1 base from V and 7 bases from J; bases unmatched to any gene: 9.